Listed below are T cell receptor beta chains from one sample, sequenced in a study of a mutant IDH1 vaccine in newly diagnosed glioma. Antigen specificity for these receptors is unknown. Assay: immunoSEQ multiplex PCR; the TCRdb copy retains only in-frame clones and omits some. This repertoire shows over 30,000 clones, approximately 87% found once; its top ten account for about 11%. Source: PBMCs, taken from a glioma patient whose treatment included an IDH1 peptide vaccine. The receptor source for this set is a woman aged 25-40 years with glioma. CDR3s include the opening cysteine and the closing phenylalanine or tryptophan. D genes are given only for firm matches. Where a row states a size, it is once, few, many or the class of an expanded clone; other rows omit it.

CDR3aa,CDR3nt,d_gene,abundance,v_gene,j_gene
CASSFAETQYF,TGTGCCAGCAGCTTCGCGGAGACCCAGTACTTC,-,once,TRBV13,TRBJ2-5
CASSLLGGTEAFF,TGTGCCAGCAGCCTCCTCGGGGGGACTGAAGCTTTCTTT,-,-,TRBV5-6,TRBJ1-1
CASSIRGLDGYTF,TGTGCCAGCAGTATCCGGGGGCTAGATGGCTACACCTTC,-,-,TRBV6-5,TRBJ1-2
CASSETSTNEKLFF,TGTGCCAGCAGTGAAACCTCTACTAATGAAAAACTGTTTTTT,-,-,TRBV2,TRBJ1-4
CAVRTDADYEQYF,TGTGCCGTCCGGACGGACGCCGACTACGAGCAGTACTTC,-,-,TRBV10-3,TRBJ2-7
CASRQDGTTHYEQYF,TGTGCCAGCAGGCAAGACGGGACAACCCATTACGAGCAGTACTTC,-,-,TRBV6-5,TRBJ2-7
CASSPVTGDTEAFF,TGTGCCAGCTCACCTGTCACAGGGGACACTGAAGCTTTCTTT,TRBD1,-,TRBV18,TRBJ1-1
CAISESGGSGNTIYF,TGTGCCATCAGTGAGTCGGGGGGCTCTGGAAACACCATATATTTT,-,once,TRBV10-3,TRBJ1-3
CSVGGQGGTQYF,TGCAGCGTTGGGGGTCAGGGTGGCACGCAGTATTTT,-,-,TRBV29-1,TRBJ2-3
CASSEKYLSTEAFF,TGTGCCAGCAGTGAAAAGTATCTGTCCACTGAAGCTTTCTTT,-,-,TRBV2,TRBJ1-1
CASSLLTLNGYTF,TGTGCCAGCTCACTTTTAACCCTTAATGGCTACACCTTC,-,-,TRBV18,TRBJ1-2
CASSDVGDSSGNTIYF,TGTGCCAGCAGTGATGTTGGGGACAGCTCCGGAAACACCATATATTTT,TRBD1,-,TRBV25-1,TRBJ1-3
CASSFPGGEAFF,TGTGCCAGCAGCTTCCCGGGAGGTGAAGCTTTCTTT,-,-,TRBV5-8,TRBJ1-1
CASSLEAPLSGTDTQYF,TGTGCCAGCAGCTTAGAGGCTCCTCTCTCGGGCACAGATACGCAGTATTTT,-,-,TRBV7-2,TRBJ2-3
CASSPAGTGAEKLFF,TGTGCCAGCAGCCCCGCCGGGACAGGGGCTGAAAAACTGTTTTTT,TRBD1,-,TRBV7-2,TRBJ1-4
CASSPDRAYGNTIYF,TGTGCCAGCAGTCCTGACAGGGCTTATGGAAACACCATATATTTT,TRBD1,-,TRBV6-5,TRBJ1-3
CASSEGQKNQPQHF,TGTGCCAGCAGTGAAGGGCAGAAGAATCAGCCCCAGCATTTT,-,once,TRBV25-1,TRBJ1-5
CASSLEGLGDEQYF,TGTGCCAGCAGCTTAGAAGGCCTCGGTGACGAGCAGTACTTC,-,-,TRBV7-2,TRBJ2-7
CASSSDRGYGYTF,TGTGCCAGCAGTTCGGACAGGGGGTATGGCTACACCTTC,TRBD1,-,TRBV6-1,TRBJ1-2
CASSVEGLDEQYF,TGTGCCAGCAGCGTAGAGGGGCTCGACGAGCAGTACTTC,-,-,TRBV9,TRBJ2-7
CAWTAANYGYTF,TGTGCCTGGACAGCAGCTAACTATGGCTACACCTTC,-,-,TRBV30,TRBJ1-2
CASSKSRDTEAFF,TGTGCCAGCTCCAAGTCGCGGGACACTGAAGCTTTCTTT,-,-,TRBV18,TRBJ1-1
CASSREGGTEAFF,TGTGCCAGCAGCCGAGAGGGGGGAACTGAAGCTTTCTTT,-,once,TRBV6-1,TRBJ1-1
CASSLASGNTIYF,TGTGCCAGCAGCTTAGCTAGTGGAAACACCATATATTTT,-,once,TRBV7-9,TRBJ1-3